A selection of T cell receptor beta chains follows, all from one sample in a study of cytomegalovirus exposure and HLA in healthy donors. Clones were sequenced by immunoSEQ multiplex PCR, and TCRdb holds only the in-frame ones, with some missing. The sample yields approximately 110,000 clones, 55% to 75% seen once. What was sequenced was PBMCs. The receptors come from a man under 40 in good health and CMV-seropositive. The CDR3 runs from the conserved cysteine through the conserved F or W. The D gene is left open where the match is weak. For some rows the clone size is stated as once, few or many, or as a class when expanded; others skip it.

CDR3: CASSSRANYGYTF
DNA: TGTGCCAGCAGCTCCAGGGCTAACTATGGCTACACCTTC
J: TRBJ1-2
D: .
size: .
V: TRBV7-8

CDR3: CASIIGTDANYGYTF
DNA: TGTGCCAGTATTATAGGGACAGACGCTAACTATGGCTACACCTTC
J: TRBJ1-2
D: TRBD1
size: few
V: TRBV19

CDR3: CASTTLGDRPNQPQHF
DNA: TGTGCCAGTACCACGCTTGGGGACAGACCTAATCAGCCCCAGCATTTT
J: TRBJ1-5
D: TRBD1
size: .
V: TRBV19

CDR3: CASSSSTGAMNTEAFF
DNA: TGCGCCAGCAGCTCCTCGACAGGGGCCATGAACACTGAAGCTTTCTTT
J: TRBJ1-1
D: TRBD1
size: .
V: TRBV5-1

CDR3: CASSLDGTVYEQYF
DNA: TGTGCCAGCAGCTTAGATGGGACAGTCTACGAGCAGTACTTC
J: TRBJ2-7
D: TRBD1
size: .
V: TRBV11-2

CDR3: CACPDRAGANGLTF
DNA: TGTGCCTGTCCGGACAGGGCTGGGGCCAACGGCCTGACTTTC
J: TRBJ2-6
D: TRBD1
size: .
V: TRBV30

CDR3: CASSGSAGGQGQYF
DNA: TGCGCCAGCAGTGGGTCCGCGGGGGGCCAAGGGCAGTATTTT
J: TRBJ2-3
D: TRBD2
size: .
V: TRBV10-1

CDR3: CASSIGMPDTEAFF
DNA: TGTGCCAGTAGTATCGGGATGCCGGACACTGAAGCTTTCTTT
J: TRBJ1-1
D: .
size: .
V: TRBV19

CDR3: CASDLSGVPEAFF
DNA: TGTGCCAGCGACCTCTCGGGAGTTCCTGAAGCTTTCTTT
J: TRBJ1-1
D: .
size: .
V: TRBV6-6

CDR3: CASSLDGLRAEAFF
DNA: TGTGCCAGCAGTTTAGATGGCCTACGGGCTGAAGCTTTCTTT
J: TRBJ1-1
D: .
size: .
V: TRBV27

CDR3: CASSPLQGAGGGYTF
DNA: TGCGCCAGCAGCCCCCTACAGGGGGCAGGGGGTGGCTACACCTTC
J: TRBJ1-2
D: TRBD1
size: .
V: TRBV4-1

CDR3: CASSGGGRQPQHF
DNA: TGTGCCAGCAGCGGGGGAGGGAGACAGCCCCAGCATTTT
J: TRBJ1-5
D: .
size: once
V: TRBV9

CDR3: CASSQQQYQETQYF
DNA: TGTGCCAGCAGCCAACAGCAGTACCAAGAGACCCAGTACTTC
J: TRBJ2-5
D: .
size: .
V: TRBV5-4

CDR3: CASSFVSGARNSPLHF
DNA: TGTGCCAGCAGCTTCGTGAGTGGCGCGCGGAATTCACCCCTCCACTTT
J: TRBJ1-6
D: .
size: .
V: TRBV7-9

CDR3: CASSARGHTIYF
DNA: TGTGCCAGTAGTGCCAGGGGGCACACCATATATTTT
J: TRBJ1-3
D: TRBD1
size: .
V: TRBV19

CDR3: CATVSREANNEQFF
DNA: TGTGCCACTGTGTCGCGGGAGGCCAACAATGAGCAGTTCTTC
J: TRBJ2-1
D: TRBD2
size: .
V: TRBV19

CDR3: CASSLPRGSDGEQYF
DNA: TGTGCCAGCAGCCTTCCCAGGGGATCCGACGGGGAGCAGTACTTC
J: TRBJ2-7
D: .
size: few
V: TRBV5-4

CDR3: CASTRRAPTNEKLFF
DNA: TGTGCCAGTACTCGGCGGGCCCCAACTAATGAAAAACTGTTTTTT
J: TRBJ1-4
D: .
size: once
V: TRBV19

CDR3: CASSLRGSEGPLQETQYF
DNA: TGTGCCAGCAGCTTAAGGGGGTCCGAAGGCCCCCTTCAAGAGACCCAGTACTTC
J: TRBJ2-5
D: .
size: once
V: TRBV11-2